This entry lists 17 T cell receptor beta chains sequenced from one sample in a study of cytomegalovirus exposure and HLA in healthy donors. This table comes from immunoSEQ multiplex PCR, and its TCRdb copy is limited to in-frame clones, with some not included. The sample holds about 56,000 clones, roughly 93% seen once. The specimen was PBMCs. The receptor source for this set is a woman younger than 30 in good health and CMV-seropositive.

CDR3 DNA: TGTGCCAGCAGCCGAGCGGGGGAGGTAGATACGCAGTATTTT. Protein: CASSRAGEVDTQYF. The chain couples TRBV6-4 to TRBJ2-3; 8 bases align to TRBD2. Germline V gene sequence: CDR1 MRHNA, CDR2 SNTAGT. Trimming at V came to 6 bases and at J to 5 bases, leaving 7 bases not matched to a gene. CDR3 length equals 14 residues.

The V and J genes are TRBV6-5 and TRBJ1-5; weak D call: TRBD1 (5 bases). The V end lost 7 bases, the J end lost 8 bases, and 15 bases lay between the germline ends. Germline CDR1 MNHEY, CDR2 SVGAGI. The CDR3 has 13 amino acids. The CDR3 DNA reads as TGTGCCAGCATCCGGGACTATGGAAAGCCCCAGCATTTT. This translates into CASIRDYGKPQHF.

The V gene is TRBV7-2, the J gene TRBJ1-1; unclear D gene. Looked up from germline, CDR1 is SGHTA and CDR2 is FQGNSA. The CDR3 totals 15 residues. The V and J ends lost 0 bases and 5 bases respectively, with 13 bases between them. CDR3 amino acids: CASSLAASVGTEAFF. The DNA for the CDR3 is TGTGCCAGCAGCTTAGCGGCAAGTGTTGGTACTGAAGCTTTCTTT.

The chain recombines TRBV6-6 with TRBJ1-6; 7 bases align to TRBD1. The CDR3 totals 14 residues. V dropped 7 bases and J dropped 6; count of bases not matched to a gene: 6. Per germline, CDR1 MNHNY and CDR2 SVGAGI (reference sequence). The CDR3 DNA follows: TGTGCCAGCAATATGGGACAGACTAATTCACCCCTCCACTTT. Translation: CASNMGQTNSPLHF.

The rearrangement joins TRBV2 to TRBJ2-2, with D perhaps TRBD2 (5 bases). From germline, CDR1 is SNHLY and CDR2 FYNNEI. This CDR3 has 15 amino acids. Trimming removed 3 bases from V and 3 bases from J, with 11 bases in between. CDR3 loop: CASSDVGSYTGELFF. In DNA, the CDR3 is TGTGCCAGCAGTGATGTAGGGAGCTACACCGGGGAGCTGTTTTTT.

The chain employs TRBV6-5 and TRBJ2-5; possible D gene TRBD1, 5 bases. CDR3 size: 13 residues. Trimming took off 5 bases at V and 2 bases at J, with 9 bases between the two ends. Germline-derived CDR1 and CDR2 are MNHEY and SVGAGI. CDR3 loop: CASSIGQQETQYF. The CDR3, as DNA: TGTGCCAGCAGTATCGGACAACAAGAGACCCAGTACTTC.

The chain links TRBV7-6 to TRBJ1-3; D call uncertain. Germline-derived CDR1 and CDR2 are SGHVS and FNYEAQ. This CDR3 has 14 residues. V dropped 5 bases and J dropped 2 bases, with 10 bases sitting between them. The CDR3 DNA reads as TGTGCCAGCAGCGGCCGAGGGCCTGGAAACACCATATATTTT. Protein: CASSGRGPGNTIYF.

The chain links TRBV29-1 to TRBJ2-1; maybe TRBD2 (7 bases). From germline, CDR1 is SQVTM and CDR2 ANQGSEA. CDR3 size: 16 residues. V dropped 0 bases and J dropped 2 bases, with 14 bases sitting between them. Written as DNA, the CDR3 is TGCAGCGTTGAAGATCTTCTCGGGGGGCCCTACAATGAGCAGTTCTTC. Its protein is CSVEDLLGGPYNEQFF.

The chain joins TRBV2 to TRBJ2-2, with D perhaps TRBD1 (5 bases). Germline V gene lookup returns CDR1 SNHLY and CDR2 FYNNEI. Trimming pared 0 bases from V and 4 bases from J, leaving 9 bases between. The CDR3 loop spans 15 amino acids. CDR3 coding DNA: TGTGCCAGCAGTGAAGCAGGGGTGAGCACCGGGGAGCTGTTTTTT. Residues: CASSEAGVSTGELFF.

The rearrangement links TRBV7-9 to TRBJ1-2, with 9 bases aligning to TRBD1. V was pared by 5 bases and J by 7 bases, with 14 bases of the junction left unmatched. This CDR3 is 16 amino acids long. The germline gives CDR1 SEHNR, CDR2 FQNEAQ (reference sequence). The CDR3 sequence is CASSEPGQGSMGGYTF. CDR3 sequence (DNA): TGTGCCAGCAGCGAGCCGGGACAGGGCTCTATGGGTGGCTACACCTTC.

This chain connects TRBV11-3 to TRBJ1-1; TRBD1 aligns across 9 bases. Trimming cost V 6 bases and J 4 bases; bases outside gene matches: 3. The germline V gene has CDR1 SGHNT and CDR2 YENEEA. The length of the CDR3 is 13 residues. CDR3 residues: CASRGQGGTEAFF. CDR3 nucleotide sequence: TGTGCCAGCAGGGGACAGGGCGGCACTGAAGCTTTCTTT.

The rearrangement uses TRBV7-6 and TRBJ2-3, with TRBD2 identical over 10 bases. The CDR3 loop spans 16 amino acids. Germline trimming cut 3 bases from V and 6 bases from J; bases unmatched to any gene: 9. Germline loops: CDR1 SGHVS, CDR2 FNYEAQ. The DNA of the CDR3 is TGTGCCAGCAGCTTTCGGCTAGCGGGGGCTATGGATACGCAGTATTTT. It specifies CASSFRLAGAMDTQYF. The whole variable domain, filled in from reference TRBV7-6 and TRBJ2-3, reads GAGVSQSPRYKVTKRGQDVALRCDPISGHVSLYWYRQALGQGPEFLTYFNYEAQQDKSGLPNDRFSAERPEGSISTLTIQRTEQRDSAMYRCASSFRLAGAMDTQYFGPGTRLTVL.

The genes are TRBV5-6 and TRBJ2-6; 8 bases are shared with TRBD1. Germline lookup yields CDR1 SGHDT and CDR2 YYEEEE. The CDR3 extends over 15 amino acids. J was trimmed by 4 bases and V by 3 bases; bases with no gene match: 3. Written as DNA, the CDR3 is TGTGCCAGCAGCTCGACAGGGGCCGGGGCCAACGTCCTGACTTTC. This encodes CASSSTGAGANVLTF.

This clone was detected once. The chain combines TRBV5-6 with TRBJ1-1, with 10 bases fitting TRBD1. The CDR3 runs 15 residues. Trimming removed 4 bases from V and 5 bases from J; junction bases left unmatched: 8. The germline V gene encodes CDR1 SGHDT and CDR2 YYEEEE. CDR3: CASSNRDRGWTEAFF. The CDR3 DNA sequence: TGTGCCAGCAGCAACCGGGACAGGGGATGGACTGAAGCTTTCTTT.

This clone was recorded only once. The CDR3 DNA is TGTGCCAGCAGTGTCAGGGGACATCAGCCCCAGCATTTT. Translation gives CASSVRGHQPQHF. The chain is built from TRBV6-5 and TRBJ1-5, with D perhaps TRBD1 (6 bases). The V gene lost 5 bases and the J gene lost 5 bases, with 10 bases spanning the gap. The CDR3 is 13 amino acids. The germline CDR1 and CDR2 sequences are MNHEY and SVGAGI.

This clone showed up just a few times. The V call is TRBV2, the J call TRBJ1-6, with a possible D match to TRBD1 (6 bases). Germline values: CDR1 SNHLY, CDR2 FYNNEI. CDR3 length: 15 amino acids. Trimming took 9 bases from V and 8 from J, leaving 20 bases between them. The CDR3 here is CASLGLGGKHSPLHF. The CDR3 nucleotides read TGTGCCAGTCTTGGACTAGGGGGGAAGCATTCACCCCTCCACTTT.

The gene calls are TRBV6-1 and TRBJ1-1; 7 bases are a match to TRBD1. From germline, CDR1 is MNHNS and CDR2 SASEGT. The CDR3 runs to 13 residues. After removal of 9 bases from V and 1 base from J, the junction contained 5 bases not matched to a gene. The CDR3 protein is CASRQGPNTEAFF. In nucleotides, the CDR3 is TGTGCCAGTAGACAGGGCCCGAACACTGAAGCTTTCTTT.